Each of the 8 T cell receptor beta chains below was sequenced from the same sample in a study of post-analysis software for immune sequencing data. The library was made from cDNA and included unique molecular identifiers. TCRdb fed the PCR reads into MiXCR, producing one record per CDR3 protein. The sample holds 700,000 to 900,000 distinct CDR3 sequences, 35% to 55% seen once. Whole-study results and caveats: About five TRBV segments were more frequent in patients than controls; TRBV5-6, TRBV5-1 and TRBV20-1 belonged to this group.

Which antigens these TCRs recognize remains unknown. Specimen: blood. These receptor sequences come from a girl aged 5-17 years with multiple sclerosis.

At least ten counts were recorded for this clonotype. The gene calls are TRBV4-1 and TRBJ2-7; TRBD2 aligns across 7 bases. The V gene's germline CDR1 is MGHRA and CDR2 YSYEKL. This CDR3 comprises 15 residues. V shed 0 bases, J shed 3 bases, and the junction held 5 bases outside the gene matches. The CDR3 region is CASSQDRTRVYEQYF. The DNA of the CDR3 is TGCGCCAGCAGCCAAGACCGGACTAGAGTCTACGAGCAGTACTTC.

This clonotype was counted between two and nine times. J is TRBJ2-5 and V is TRBV5-1; 9 bases fit TRBD2. The germline V gene has CDR1 SGHRS and CDR2 YFSETQ. With V trimmed by 4 bases and J by 1 base, 8 bases remained unmatched. The CDR3 covers 16 residues. In nucleotides, the CDR3 is TGCGCCAGCAGCCCCTGGGCTAGCGGGGTCCAAGAGACCCAGTACTTC. Amino acid sequence: CASSPWASGVQETQYF.

The chain has TRBV4-3 and TRBJ1-2; D call uncertain. V shed 4 bases and J shed 4 bases, with 13 bases lying between them. Germline assignment: CDR1 LGHNA and CDR2 YSLEER. This CDR3 comprises 14 residues. In DNA, the CDR3 is TGCGCCAGCAGCCCCTTCGACGGTTCCTATGGCTACACCTTC. Encoded protein: CASSPFDGSYGYTF.

The V call is TRBV24-1, the J call TRBJ2-1; 10 bases match TRBD2. The junction had 10 bases not matched to a gene; V was cut back by 7 bases and J by 8 bases. Germline V gene lookup returns CDR1 KGHDR and CDR2 SFDVKD. This CDR3 has 15 residues. The CDR3: CATSNALAGDHEQFF. The CDR3 nucleotides read TGTGCCACCAGCAACGCTCTAGCGGGAGACCATGAGCAGTTCTTC.

The V call is TRBV7-2, the J call TRBJ2-7; maybe TRBD1 (6 bases). V lost 4 bases to trimming and J lost 3 bases, with 13 bases between them. Germline V gene sequence: CDR1 SGHTA, CDR2 FQGNSA. CDR3 length: 14 amino acids. In DNA form, the CDR3 reads TGTGCCAGCAGCTCCACTCGAGGGGGCTACGAGCAGTACTTC. It is translated as CASSSTRGGYEQYF.

This chain joins TRBV11-1 and TRBJ2-1; TRBD1 is a possible D gene (6 bases). Trimming cost V 3 bases and J 0 bases, with 9 bases left between them. The CDR3 consists of 15 residues. Germline lookup yields CDR1 SGHAT and CDR2 FQDESV (reference sequence). As DNA, the CDR3 is TGTGCCAGCAGCTTTTTAGGGGGCTCCTACAATGAGCAGTTCTTC. It yields the protein CASSFLGGSYNEQFF.

The V call is TRBV7-2, the J call TRBJ1-4; D not certain. Germline V lookup: CDR1 SGHTA, CDR2 FQGNSA. The V and J ends lost 1 base and 4 bases respectively, with 7 bases between them. The CDR3 loop spans 14 amino acids. CDR3: CASSLVVGNEKLFF. The CDR3 DNA reads TGTGCCAGCAGCTTAGTGGTGGGTAATGAAAAACTGTTTTTT.

The chain has TRBV12-3 or TRBV12-4 and TRBJ1-4, with 9 bases matching TRBD1. The CDR3 loop spans 14 amino acids. Trimming removed 6 bases from V and 8 bases from J; junction bases left unmatched: 7. The CDR3 here is CASRQTGGKEKLFF. The CDR3, as DNA: TGTGCCAGCAGACAAACAGGGGGCAAAGAAAAACTGTTTTTT.